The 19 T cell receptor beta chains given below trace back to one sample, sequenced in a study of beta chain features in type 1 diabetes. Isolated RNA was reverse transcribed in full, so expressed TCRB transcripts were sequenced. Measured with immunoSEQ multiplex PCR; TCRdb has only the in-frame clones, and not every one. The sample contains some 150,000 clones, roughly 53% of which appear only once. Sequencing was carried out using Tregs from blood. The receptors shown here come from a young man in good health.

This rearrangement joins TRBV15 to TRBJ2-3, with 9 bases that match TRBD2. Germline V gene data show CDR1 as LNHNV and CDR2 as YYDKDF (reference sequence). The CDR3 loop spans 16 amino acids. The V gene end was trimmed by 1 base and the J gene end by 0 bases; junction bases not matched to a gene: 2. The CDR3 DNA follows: TGTGCCACCAGCAGAGGACTAGCGGCTAGCACAGATACGCAGTATTTT. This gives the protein CATSRGLAASTDTQYF.

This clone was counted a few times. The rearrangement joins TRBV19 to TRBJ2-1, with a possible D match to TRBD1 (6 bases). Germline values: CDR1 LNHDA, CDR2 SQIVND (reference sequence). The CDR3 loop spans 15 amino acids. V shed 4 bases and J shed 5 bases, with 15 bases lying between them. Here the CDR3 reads CASSNLAGVHNEQFF. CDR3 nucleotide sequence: TGTGCCAGTAGTAATCTGGCAGGGGTGCACAATGAGCAGTTCTTC.

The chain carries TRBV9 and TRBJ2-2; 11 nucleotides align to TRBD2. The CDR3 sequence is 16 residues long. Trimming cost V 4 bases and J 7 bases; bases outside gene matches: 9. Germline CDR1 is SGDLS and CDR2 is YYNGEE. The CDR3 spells CASSPTSGRWNGELFF. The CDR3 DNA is TGTGCCAGCAGCCCTACTAGCGGGAGATGGAACGGGGAGCTGTTTTTT. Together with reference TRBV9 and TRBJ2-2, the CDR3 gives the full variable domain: DSGVTQTPKHLITATGQRVTLRCSPRSGDLSVYWYQQSLDQGLQFLIQYYNGEERAKGNILERFSAQQFPDLHSELNLSSLELGDSALYFCASSPTSGRWNGELFFGEGSRLTVL.

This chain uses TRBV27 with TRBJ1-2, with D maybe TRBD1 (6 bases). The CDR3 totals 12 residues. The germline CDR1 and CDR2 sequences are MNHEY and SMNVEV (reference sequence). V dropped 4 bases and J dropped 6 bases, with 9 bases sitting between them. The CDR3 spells CASSSDRHGYTF. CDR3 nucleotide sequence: TGTGCCAGCAGTTCTGACAGGCATGGCTACACCTTC.

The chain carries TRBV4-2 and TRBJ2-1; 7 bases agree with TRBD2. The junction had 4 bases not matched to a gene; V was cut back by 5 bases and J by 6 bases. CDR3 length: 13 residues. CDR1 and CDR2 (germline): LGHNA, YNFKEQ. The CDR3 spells CASSRTGGNEQFF. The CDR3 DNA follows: TGTGCCAGCAGCAGGACGGGGGGCAATGAGCAGTTCTTC.

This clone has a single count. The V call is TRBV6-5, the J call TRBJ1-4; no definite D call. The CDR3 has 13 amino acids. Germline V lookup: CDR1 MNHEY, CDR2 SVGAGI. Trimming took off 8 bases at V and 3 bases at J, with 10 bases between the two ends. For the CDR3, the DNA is TGTGCCAGCGCGAGGGAGGCTAATGAAAAACTGTTTTTT. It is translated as CASAREANEKLFF.

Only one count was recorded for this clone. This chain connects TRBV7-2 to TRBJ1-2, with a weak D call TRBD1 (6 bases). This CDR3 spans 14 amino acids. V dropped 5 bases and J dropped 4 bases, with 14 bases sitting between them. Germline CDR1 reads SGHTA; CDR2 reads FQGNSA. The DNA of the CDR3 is TGTGCCAGCAGCCACACAGGGTTGGGCTATGGCTACACCTTC. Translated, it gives CASSHTGLGYGYTF.

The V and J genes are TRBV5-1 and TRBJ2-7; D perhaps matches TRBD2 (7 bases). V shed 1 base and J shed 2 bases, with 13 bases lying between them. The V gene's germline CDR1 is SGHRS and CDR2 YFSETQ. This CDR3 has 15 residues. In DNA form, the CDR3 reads TGCGCCAGCAGCTTGAGGGCGGGGGCTGCCTACGAGCAGTACTTC. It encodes CASSLRAGAAYEQYF.

CDR3 region: CASSPRGLAGVGSDTQYF. In nucleotides, the CDR3 is TGTGCCAGCAGCCCCAGGGGACTAGCGGGAGTAGGTTCAGATACGCAGTATTTT. This sequence joins TRBV25-1 and TRBJ2-3, with 14 bases aligning to TRBD2. Germline V gene lookup returns CDR1 MGHDK and CDR2 SYGVNS. Trimming at V came to 6 bases and at J to 4 bases, leaving 12 bases not matched to a gene. The CDR3 runs to 18 residues.

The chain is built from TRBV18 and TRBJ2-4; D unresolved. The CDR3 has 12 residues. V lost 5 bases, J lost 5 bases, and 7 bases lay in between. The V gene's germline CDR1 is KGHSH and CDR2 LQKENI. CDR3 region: CASSARENIQYF. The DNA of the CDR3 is TGTGCCAGCTCAGCCCGGGAAAACATTCAGTACTTC.

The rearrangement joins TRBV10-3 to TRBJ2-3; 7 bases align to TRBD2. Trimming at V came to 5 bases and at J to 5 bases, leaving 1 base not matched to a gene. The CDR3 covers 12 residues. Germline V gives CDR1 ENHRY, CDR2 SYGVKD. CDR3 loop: CAISLAEDTQYF. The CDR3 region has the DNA TGTGCCATCAGTCTAGCGGAAGATACGCAGTATTTT.

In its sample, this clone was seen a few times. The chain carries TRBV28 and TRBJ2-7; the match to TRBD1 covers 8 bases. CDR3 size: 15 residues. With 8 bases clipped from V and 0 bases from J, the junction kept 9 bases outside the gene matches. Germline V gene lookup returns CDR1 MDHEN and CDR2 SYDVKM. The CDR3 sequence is CASSYRGISSYEQYF. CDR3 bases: TGTGCCAGCTCCTACAGGGGGATTAGCTCCTACGAGCAGTACTTC.

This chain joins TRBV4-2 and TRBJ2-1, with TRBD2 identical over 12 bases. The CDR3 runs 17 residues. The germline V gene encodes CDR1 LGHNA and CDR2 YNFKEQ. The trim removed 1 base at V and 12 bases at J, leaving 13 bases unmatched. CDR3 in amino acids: CASSQGQEASGRAWQFF. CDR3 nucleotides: TGTGCCAGCAGCCAAGGTCAGGAGGCTAGCGGGAGGGCCTGGCAGTTCTTC.

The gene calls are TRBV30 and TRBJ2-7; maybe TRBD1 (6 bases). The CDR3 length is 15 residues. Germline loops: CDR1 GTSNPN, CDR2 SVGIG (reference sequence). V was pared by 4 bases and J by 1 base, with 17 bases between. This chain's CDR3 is CAWNNGPGASYEQYF. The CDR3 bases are TGTGCCTGGAATAATGGGCCAGGGGCTTCCTACGAGCAGTACTTC.

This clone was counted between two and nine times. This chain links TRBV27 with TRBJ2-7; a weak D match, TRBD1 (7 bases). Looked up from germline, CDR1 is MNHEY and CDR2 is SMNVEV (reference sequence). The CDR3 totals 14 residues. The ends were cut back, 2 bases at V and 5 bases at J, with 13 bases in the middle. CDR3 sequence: CASSLNRGGNEQYF. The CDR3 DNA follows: TGTGCCAGCAGTTTAAACAGGGGAGGAAACGAGCAGTACTTC.

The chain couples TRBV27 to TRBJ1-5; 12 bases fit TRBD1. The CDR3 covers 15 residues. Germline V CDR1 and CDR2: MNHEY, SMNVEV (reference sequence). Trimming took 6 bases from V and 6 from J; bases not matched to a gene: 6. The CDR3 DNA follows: TGTGCCAGCAGGACCGGGACAGGGGGCTCTCAGCCCCAGCATTTT. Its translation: CASRTGTGGSQPQHF.

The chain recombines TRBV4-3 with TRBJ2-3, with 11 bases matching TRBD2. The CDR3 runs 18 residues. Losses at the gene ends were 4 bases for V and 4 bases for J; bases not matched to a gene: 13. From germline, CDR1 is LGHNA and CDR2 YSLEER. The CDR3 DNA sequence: TGCGCCAGCAGCCTCATTTCCTATAGCGGGGGGGCTCCAGATACGCAGTATTTT. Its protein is CASSLISYSGGAPDTQYF.

DNA for the CDR3: TGTGCCACGTTCCCCGGGACACCAAAGGGCTACACCTTC. As protein: CATFPGTPKGYTF. The chain combines TRBV10-3 with TRBJ1-2; D may be TRBD1 (6 bases). V was cut by 10 bases and J by 8 bases, with 20 bases left in between. Germline CDR1 is ENHRY and CDR2 is SYGVKD. CDR3 length: 13 residues.

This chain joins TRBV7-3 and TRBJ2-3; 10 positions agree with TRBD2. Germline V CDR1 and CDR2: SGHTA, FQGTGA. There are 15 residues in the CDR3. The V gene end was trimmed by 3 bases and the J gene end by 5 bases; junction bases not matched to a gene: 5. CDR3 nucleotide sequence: TGTGCCAGCAGCTTCCGACTAGCGGGTCTAGATACGCAGTATTTT. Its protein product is CASSFRLAGLDTQYF.